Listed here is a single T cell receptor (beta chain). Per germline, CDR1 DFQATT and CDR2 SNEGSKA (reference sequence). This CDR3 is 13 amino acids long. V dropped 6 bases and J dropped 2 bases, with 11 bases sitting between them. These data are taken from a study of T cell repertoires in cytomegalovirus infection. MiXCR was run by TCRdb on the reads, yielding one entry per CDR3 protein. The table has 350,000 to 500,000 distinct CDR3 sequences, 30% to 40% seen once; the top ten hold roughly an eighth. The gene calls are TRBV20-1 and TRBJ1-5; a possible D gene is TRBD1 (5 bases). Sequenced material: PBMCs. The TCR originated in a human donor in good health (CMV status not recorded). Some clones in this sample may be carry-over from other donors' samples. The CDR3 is CSANKGGNQPQHF. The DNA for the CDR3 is TGCAGTGCCAATAAAGGGGGCAATCAGCCCCAGCATTTT.